This TCR beta chain derives from a study of T cells after yellow fever vaccination. Study-wide results and caveats: Of the clonotypes, a small share occurred in both CD4 and CD8 compartments.

CDR3 length: 15 residues. J gave up 0 bases and V 7 bases, and 6 bases lay outside the gene matches. Germline-derived CDR1 and CDR2 are SGHAT and FQDESV (reference sequence). This clonotype has a count of ten or more. The antigen is not known. Universal primer sites and UMIs were introduced during 5'RACE template-switching synthesis of TCR cDNA. TCRdb used MiXCR to reprocess the 5' RACE reads, holding one entry per CDR3 protein. The table shows 25,000 to 30,000 distinct CDR3 sequences, with 5% to 6% occurring only once. V usage is TRBV11-1 and J usage is TRBJ2-1; 7 bases are shared with TRBD2. The input for sequencing was CD8+ T cells sorted from PBMCs, taken 10 days after the yellow fever booster vaccination. The TCR originated in a man aged 30 to 39 who received the YFV17D yellow fever vaccine. The CDR3 DNA sequence: TGTGCCAGCAAAAGCGGGACGAGCTCCTACAATGAGCAGTTCTTC. As protein: CASKSGTSSYNEQFF.